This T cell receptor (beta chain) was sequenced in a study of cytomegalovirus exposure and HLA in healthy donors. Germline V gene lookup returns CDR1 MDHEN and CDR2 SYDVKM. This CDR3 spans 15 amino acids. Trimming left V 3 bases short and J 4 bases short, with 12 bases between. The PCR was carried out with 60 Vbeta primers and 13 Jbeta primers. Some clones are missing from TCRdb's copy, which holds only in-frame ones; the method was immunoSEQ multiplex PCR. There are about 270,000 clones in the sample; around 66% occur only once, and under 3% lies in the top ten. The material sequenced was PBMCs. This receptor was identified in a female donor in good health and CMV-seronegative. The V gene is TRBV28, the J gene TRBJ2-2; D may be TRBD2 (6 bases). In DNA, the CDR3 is TGTGCCAGCAGTTTTGGGGGAGGACGCACCGGGGAGCTGTTTTTT. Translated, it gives CASSFGGGRTGELFF.